Below, one TCR beta chain is given with its context. This entry comes from a study of response to subunit inactivated influenza vaccine. TCRdb processed the RT-PCR reads anew with MiXCR; each CDR3 protein has one entry. The sample consists of fewer than 750,000 distinct CDR3 sequences, around 13% of them appearing once. The J segment lost 1 base and the V segment lost 6 bases, leaving 11 bases of the junction unmatched. CDR1 is SQVTM, CDR2 ANQGSEA, per germline. The CDR3 totals 17 residues. The sequence came from a man aged 50 to 60 who received an inactivated influenza vaccine. Specimen: PBMCs from blood, collected 11 to 12 days after vaccination. V is TRBV29-1 and J is TRBJ1-5; 11 bases align to TRBD1. CDR3 DNA sequence: TGCAGCGTCTCCGGGACAGGGGGTGGGATAAGCAATCAGCCCCAGCATTTT. Translation: CSVSGTGGGISNQPQHF.